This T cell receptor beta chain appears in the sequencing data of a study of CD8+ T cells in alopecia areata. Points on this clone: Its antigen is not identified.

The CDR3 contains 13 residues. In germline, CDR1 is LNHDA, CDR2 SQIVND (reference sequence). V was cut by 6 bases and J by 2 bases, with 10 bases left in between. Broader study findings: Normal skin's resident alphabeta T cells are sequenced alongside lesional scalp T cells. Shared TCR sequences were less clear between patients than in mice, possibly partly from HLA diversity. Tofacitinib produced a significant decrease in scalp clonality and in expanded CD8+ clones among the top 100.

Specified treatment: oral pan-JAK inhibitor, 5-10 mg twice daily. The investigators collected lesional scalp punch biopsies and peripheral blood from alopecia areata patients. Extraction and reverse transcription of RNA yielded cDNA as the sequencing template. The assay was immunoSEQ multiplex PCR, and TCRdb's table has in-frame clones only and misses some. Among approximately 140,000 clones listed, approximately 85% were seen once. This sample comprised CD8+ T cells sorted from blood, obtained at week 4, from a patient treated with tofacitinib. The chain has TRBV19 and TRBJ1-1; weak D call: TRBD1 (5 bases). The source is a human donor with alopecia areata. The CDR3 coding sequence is TGTGCCAGTAGCAAACAGGTTAACACTGAAGCTTTCTTT. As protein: CASSKQVNTEAFF.